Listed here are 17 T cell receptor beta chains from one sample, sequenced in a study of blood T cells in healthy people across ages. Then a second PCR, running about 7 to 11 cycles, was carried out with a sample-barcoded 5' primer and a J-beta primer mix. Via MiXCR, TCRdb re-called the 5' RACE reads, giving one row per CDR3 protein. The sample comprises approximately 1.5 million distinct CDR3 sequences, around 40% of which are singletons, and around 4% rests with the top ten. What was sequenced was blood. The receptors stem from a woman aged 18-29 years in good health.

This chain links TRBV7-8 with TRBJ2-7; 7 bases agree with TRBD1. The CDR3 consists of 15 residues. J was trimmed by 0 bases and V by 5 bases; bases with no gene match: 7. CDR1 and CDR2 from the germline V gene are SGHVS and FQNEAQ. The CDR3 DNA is TGTGCCAGCAGCCCCGGACAGGCGCTCTCCTACGAGCAGTACTTC. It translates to CASSPGQALSYEQYF. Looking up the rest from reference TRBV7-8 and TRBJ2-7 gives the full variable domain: GAGVSQSPRYKVAKRGQDVALRCDPISGHVSLFWYQQALGQGPEFLTYFQNEAQLDKSGLPSDRFFAERPEGSVSTLKIQRTQQEDSAVYLCASSPGQALSYEQYFGPGTRLTVT.

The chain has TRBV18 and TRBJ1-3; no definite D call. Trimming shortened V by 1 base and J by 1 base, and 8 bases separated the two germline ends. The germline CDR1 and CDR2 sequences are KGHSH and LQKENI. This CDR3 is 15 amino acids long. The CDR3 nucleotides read TGTGCCAGCTCACCACGGGAAGCGTCTGGAAACACCATATATTTT. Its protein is CASSPREASGNTIYF.

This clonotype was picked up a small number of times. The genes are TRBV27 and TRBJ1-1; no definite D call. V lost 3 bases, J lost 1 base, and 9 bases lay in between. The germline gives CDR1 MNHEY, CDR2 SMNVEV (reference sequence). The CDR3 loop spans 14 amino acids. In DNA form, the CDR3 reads TGTGCCAGCAGTTTCTCCACTAGGAACACTGAAGCTTTCTTT. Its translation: CASSFSTRNTEAFF.

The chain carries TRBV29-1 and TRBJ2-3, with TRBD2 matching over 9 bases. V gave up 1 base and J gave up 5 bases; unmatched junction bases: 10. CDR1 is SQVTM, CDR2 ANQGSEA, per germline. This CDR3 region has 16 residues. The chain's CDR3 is CSVEARFSGSGDTQYF. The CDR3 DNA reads TGCAGCGTTGAAGCTAGATTTAGCGGGAGCGGAGATACGCAGTATTTT.

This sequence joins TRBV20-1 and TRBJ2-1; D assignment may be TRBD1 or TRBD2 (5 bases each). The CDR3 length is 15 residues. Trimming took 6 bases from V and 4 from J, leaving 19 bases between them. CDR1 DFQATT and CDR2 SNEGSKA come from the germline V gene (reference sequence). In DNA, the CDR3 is TGCAGTGCAACGGGGACGGACCACCAGTACAATGAGCAGTTCTTC. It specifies CSATGTDHQYNEQFF.

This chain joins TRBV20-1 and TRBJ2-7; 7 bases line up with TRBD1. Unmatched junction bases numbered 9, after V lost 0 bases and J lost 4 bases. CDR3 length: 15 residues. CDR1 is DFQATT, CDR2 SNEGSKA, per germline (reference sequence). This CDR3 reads CSARDPRGQGYEQYF. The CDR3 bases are TGCAGTGCTAGAGATCCGAGGGGGCAGGGGTACGAGCAGTACTTC.

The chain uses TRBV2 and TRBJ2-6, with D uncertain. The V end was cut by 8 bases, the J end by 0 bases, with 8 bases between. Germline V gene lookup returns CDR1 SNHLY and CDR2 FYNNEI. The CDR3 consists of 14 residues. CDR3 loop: CASRTFSGANVLTF. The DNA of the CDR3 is TGTGCCAGCCGGACGTTCTCTGGGGCCAACGTCCTGACTTTC.

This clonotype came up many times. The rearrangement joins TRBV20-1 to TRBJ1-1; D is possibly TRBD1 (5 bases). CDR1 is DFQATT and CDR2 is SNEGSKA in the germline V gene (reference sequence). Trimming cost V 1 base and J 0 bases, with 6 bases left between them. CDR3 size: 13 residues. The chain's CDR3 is CSARGQLNTEAFF. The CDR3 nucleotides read TGCAGTGCTAGAGGACAGTTGAACACTGAAGCTTTCTTT.

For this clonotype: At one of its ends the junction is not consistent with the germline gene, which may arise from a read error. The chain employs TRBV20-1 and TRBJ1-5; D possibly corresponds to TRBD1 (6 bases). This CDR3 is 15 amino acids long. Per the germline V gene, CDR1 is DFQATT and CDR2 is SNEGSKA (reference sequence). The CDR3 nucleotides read TGCAGTGCTGGAGAAAAACAGGGTAGCAATCAGCCCCAGCATTTT. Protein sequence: CSAGEKQGSNQPQHF.

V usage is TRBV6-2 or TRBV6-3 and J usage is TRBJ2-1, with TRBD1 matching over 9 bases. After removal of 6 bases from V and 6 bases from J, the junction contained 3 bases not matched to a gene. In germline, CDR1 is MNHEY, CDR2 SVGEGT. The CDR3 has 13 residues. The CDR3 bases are TGTGCCAGCAGAGGGGACAGGGTCAATGAGCAGTTCTTC. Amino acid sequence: CASRGDRVNEQFF.

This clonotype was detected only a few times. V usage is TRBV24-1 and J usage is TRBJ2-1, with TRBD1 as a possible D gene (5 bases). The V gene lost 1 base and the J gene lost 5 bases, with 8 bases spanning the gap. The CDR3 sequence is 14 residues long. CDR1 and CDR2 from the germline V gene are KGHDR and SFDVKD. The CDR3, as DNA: TGTGCCACCAGTGATTTAAGGACAAACAATGAGCAGTTCTTC. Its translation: CATSDLRTNNEQFF.

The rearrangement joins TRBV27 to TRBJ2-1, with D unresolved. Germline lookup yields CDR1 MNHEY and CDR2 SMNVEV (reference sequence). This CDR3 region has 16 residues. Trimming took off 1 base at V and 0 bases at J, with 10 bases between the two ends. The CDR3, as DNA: TGTGCCAGCAGTTTATTGCGGACGAGCTCCTACAATGAGCAGTTCTTC. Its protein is CASSLLRTSSYNEQFF.

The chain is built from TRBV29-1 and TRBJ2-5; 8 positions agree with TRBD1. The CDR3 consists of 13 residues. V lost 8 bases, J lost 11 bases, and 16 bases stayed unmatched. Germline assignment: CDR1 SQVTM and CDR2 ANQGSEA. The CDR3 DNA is TGCAGCACATCGGCAGGGGGCAACTACGGGCAGTACTTC. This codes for CSTSAGGNYGQYF.

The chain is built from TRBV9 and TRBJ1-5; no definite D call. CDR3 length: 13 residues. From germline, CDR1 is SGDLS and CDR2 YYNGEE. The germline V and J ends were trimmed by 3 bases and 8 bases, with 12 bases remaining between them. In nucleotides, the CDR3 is TGTGCCAGCAGCGCTCAACCAAGGGAGCCCCAGCATTTT. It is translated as CASSAQPREPQHF.

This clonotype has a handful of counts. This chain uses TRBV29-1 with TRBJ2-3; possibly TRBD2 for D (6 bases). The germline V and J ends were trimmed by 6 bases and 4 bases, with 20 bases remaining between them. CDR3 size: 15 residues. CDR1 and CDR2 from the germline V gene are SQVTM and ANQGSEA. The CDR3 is CSVLGWGEGADTQYF. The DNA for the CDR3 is TGCAGCGTCCTGGGGTGGGGGGAAGGCGCAGATACGCAGTATTTT.

CDR3 bases: TGTGCCATCAGAGTGGACAGAATCTATGGCTACACCTTC. It translates to CAIRVDRIYGYTF. The rearrangement links TRBV10-3 to TRBJ1-2; D might be TRBD1 (6 bases). CDR1 and CDR2 (germline): ENHRY, SYGVKD. The germline V and J ends were trimmed by 6 bases and 4 bases, with 12 bases remaining between them. The CDR3 is 13 residues long.

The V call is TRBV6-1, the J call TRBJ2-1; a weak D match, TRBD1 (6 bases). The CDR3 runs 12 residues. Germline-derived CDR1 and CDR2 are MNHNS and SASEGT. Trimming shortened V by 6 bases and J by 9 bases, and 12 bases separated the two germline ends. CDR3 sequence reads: CASRGAIGEQFF. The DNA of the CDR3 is TGTGCCAGCAGGGGGGCAATCGGTGAGCAGTTCTTC.